This TCR beta chain appears in the sequencing data of a study of blood T cell repertoires in COVID-19. Study at large: Italy, Spain and the United States were the sources of the convalescent and acute COVID-19 samples. T cells, B-cell-depleted T cells, or PBMCs supplied cDNA or gDNA.

CDR1 and CDR2 (germline): MDHEN, SYDVKM. Losses at the gene ends were 6 bases for V and 0 bases for J; bases not matched to a gene: 5. The CDR3 is 15 residues long. In the original processing: Amplification of reference gene primers provided the estimated nucleated cell counts. TCRdb keeps only in-frame clones here, not all; method: immunoSEQ multiplex PCR. V and J calls and clone size are given by that table; D and trimming were obtained from the DNA. This sample carries 35,000 to 45,000 clones, more than 80% of them seen once, and the ten largest clones take about 4.2%. The TCR was taken from a man in his sixties with acute or convalescent COVID-19. Input material: peripheral blood. The chain joins TRBV28 to TRBJ2-3, with 8 bases fitting TRBD1. CDR3 amino acids: CASRSGQASTDTQYF. The CDR3, as DNA: TGTGCCAGCAGGTCGGGACAGGCAAGCACAGATACGCAGTATTTT. The full variable domain, its missing parts supplied by reference TRBV28 and TRBJ2-3, is DVKVTQSSRYLVKRTGEKVFLECVQDMDHENMFWYRQDPGLGLRLIYFSYDVKMKEKGDIPEGYSVSREKKERFSLILESASTNQTSMYLCASRSGQASTDTQYFGPGTRLTVL.